The rows below give T cell receptor beta chains drawn from one sample of a study of T cell responses to AZD1222 COVID-19 vaccine. Here immunoSEQ multiplex PCR was the method, and the copy in TCRdb shows in-frame clones only, minus some. The sample yields some 130,000 clones, under 90% seen once. The sequencing here drew on peripheral blood, taken on day 0 of AZD1222 vaccination. These receptors were collected from an adult in good health. CDR3s include the opening cysteine and the closing phenylalanine or tryptophan. A D gene is named only where the DNA matches it firmly. The size entry is marked missing in some rows and otherwise reads once, few, many or a size class.

j_gene	v_gene	d_gene	abundance	CDR3nt	CDR3aa
TRBJ2-5	TRBV3-1/TRBV3-2	.	.	TGTGCCAGCAGCCAAGATTCGACCGGAGGAGAGACCCAGTACTTC	CASSQDSTGGETQYF
TRBJ2-3	TRBV24-1	TRBD2	.	TGTGCCACCAGCCCTGCTGGGACTAGCGGGGACACAGATACGCAGTATTTT	CATSPAGTSGDTDTQYF
TRBJ1-1	TRBV10-2	.	.	TGCGCCAGCACTGAGAGGTACGGGGGCTCCACTGAAGCTTTCTTT	CASTERYGGSTEAFF
TRBJ1-6	TRBV18	.	.	TGTGCCAGCTCACCAGGGGGGGTGTATTCACCCCTCCACTTT	CASSPGGVYSPLHF
TRBJ2-3	TRBV7-9	TRBD2	.	TGTGCCAGCAGCTCTAGCGGGGGAGCTACAGATACGCAGTATTTT	CASSSSGGATDTQYF
TRBJ2-7	TRBV3-1/TRBV3-2	.	.	TGTGCCAGCAGCCTGAGCTCCTACGAGCAGTACTTC	CASSLSSYEQYF
TRBJ1-2	TRBV2	.	.	TGTGCCAGCAGCCCTACATCATCAGGCTACACCTTC	CASSPTSSGYTF
TRBJ1-3	TRBV4-3	.	.	TGCGCCAGCAGCCAAGATATAGGGTCTGGAAACACCATATATTTT	CASSQDIGSGNTIYF
TRBJ1-1	TRBV27	.	.	TGTGCCAGCAGTCCCTGGAAGGCCGGGGGCACTGAAGCTTTCTTT	CASSPWKAGGTEAFF
TRBJ2-1	TRBV15	TRBD2	.	TGTGCCACCAGCAGAGGTCCGGGACTAGTCTACAATGAGCAGTTCTTC	CATSRGPGLVYNEQFF
TRBJ1-1	TRBV30	.	.	TGTGCCTGGAACGTCGGTCCCCAAGCTTTCTTT	CAWNVGPQAFF
TRBJ2-3	TRBV10-3	.	.	TGTGCCATCAGTGAGTCGATCGGTGGGGGGGCCTCAGATACGCAGTATTTT	CAISESIGGGASDTQYF
TRBJ1-4	TRBV5-5	.	.	TGTGCCAGCAGCTTGGGTACGGGGCCAACTAATGAAAAACTGTTTTTT	CASSLGTGPTNEKLFF
TRBJ1-5	TRBV5-4	.	once	TGTGCCAGCAGTTTCATGACACCGGGACGGACAAGAAATCAGCCCCAGCATTTT	CASSFMTPGRTRNQPQHF
TRBJ1-1	TRBV29-1	.	.	TGCAGCGCCCCGGCGCCCGGGGGCACTGAAGCTTTCTTT	CSAPAPGGTEAFF
TRBJ2-5	TRBV7-9	.	.	TGTGCCAGCAGCTTAGAAGGGACTGCAGAGACCCAGTACTTC	CASSLEGTAETQYF